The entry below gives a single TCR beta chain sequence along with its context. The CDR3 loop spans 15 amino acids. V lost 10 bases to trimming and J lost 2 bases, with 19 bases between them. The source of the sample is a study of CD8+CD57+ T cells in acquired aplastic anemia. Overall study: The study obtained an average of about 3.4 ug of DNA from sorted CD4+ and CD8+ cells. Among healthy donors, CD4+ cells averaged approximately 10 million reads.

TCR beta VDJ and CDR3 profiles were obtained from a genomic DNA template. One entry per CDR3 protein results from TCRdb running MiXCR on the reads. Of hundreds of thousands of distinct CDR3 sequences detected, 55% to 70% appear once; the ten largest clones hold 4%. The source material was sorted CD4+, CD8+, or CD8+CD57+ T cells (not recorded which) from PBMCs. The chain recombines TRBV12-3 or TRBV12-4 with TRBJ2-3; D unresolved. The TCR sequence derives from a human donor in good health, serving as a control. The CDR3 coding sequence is TGTGCCACCAGCGTCCGGAAGGGAACCACAGATACGCAGTATTTT. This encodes CATSVRKGTTDTQYF.